A single sample is the source of the 5 T cell receptor beta chains below, sequenced in a study of blood T cells in healthy people across ages (dated by TCRdb to the mid-2010s). Library preparation employed 5' RACE. Sequenced using an Illumina HiSeq 2500. A second PCR of about 7 to 12 cycles was performed with a sample-barcoded 5' primer and a J-beta primer mix. TCRdb trimmed public reads at Q25 via fastp, called clones via MiXCR and kept in-frame beta chains. Rows are unified per CDR3 protein, each entry keeping the most common DNA and genes. This sample comprises 1.4 million or so distinct CDR3 sequences, approximately 43% of them detected only once. Together, the top ten hold about 4.1% of the sample. Sequencing used blood. These receptors all stem from a woman aged 18-30 years in good health.

This chain joins TRBV27 and TRBJ2-7; 9 nucleotides align to TRBD2. The germline CDR1 and CDR2 sequences are MNHEY and SMNVEV (reference sequence). There are 15 residues in the CDR3. V shed 1 base and J 7 bases; nucleotides not matched to a gene: 8. The CDR3 nucleotides are TGTGCCAGCAGTTTATTTAGCGGGAGCGTAAATGAGCAGTACTTC. Translating it yields CASSLFSGSVNEQYF.

The V call is TRBV5-8, the J call TRBJ2-7; D is ambiguous. This CDR3 spans 15 amino acids. Per the germline V gene, CDR1 is SGHTS and CDR2 is YDEGEE. Trimming removed 0 bases at V and 4 bases at J, with 14 bases between. CDR3: CASSLGGALRYEQYF. The CDR3, as DNA: TGTGCCAGCAGCTTGGGGGGTGCGCTACGATACGAGCAGTACTTC.

In its sample, this clonotype was seen once. The CDR3 reads CSAFSPGQKGYNEQFF. Written as DNA, the CDR3 is TGCAGTGCTTTTTCTCCGGGACAAAAGGGCTACAATGAGCAGTTCTTC. The J gene is TRBJ2-1, the V gene TRBV20-1; a possible D gene is TRBD1 (6 bases). Germline-derived CDR1 and CDR2 are DFQATT and SNEGSKA (reference sequence). The CDR3 is made up of 16 amino acids. V was cut by 5 bases and J by 3 bases, with 20 bases left in between.

V gene TRBV20-1 combines with J gene TRBJ2-7; 8 bases are a match to TRBD2. CDR3 length: 15 residues. Germline lookup yields CDR1 DFQATT and CDR2 SNEGSKA (reference sequence). J gave up 4 bases and V 4 bases, and 12 bases lay outside the gene matches. The CDR3 bases are TGCAGTGCTAACCCCCCTCTAGCGGGCAATTACGAGCAGTACTTC. This gives the protein CSANPPLAGNYEQYF.

The chain has TRBV12-3 or TRBV12-4 and TRBJ2-1, with D perhaps being TRBD1 or TRBD2 (5 bases each). The CDR3 totals 12 residues. V was cut by 11 bases and J by 8 bases, with 16 bases left in between. The CDR3 bases are TGTGCCTCGGCCCCCGGGGCTTATGAGCAGTTCTTC. Translated, it gives CASAPGAYEQFF.